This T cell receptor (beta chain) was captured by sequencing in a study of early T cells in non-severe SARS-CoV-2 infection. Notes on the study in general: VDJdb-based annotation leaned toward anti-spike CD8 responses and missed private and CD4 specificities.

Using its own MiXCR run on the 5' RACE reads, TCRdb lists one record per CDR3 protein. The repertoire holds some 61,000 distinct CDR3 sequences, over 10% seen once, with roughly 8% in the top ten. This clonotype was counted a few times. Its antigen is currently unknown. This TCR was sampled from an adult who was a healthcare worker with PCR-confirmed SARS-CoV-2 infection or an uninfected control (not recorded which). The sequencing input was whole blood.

Written as DNA, the CDR3 is TGTGCCAGCAGTCCCCAGGGAACAACTAATGAAAAACTGTTTTTT. It encodes CASSPQGTTNEKLFF. This rearrangement joins TRBV28 to TRBJ1-4, with D maybe TRBD1 (5 bases). Germline lookup yields CDR1 MDHEN and CDR2 SYDVKM. The CDR3 spans 15 residues. V gave up 5 bases and J gave up 0 bases, with 10 bases separating them.